This T cell receptor beta chain came from a study of CD8+CD57+ T cells in acquired aplastic anemia. Study details: The mean DNA yield obtained from sorted CD4+ and CD8+ cells came to 3 to 4 ug.

In this sample, this clonotype turned up once. Its target is not known. Mismatch with germline at one junction end may stem from a read error. Study-wide results and caveats: Patients and controls turned out to have more than 25 CD8+ CDR3 sequences in common.

The CDR3 is 15 amino acids. Germline CDR1 reads SGDLS; CDR2 reads YYNGEE. TCR beta VDJ combinations and CDR3 sequences were profiled from genomic DNA. TCRdb re-called the reads with MiXCR, one entry per CDR3 protein. Of hundreds of thousands of distinct CDR3 sequences in the sample, 55% to 70% were seen once. The sequenced material came from sorted CD4+, CD8+, or CD8+CD57+ T cells (not recorded which) from PBMCs. The TCR was taken from a human donor in good health, serving as a control. This chain connects TRBV9 to TRBJ2-2; TRBD2 might be the D (6 bases). The CDR3 here is CASSARGGTTGELFF. The CDR3 nucleotides read TGTGCCAGCAGCGCCAGAGGCGGGACCACCGGAGAGCTGTTTTTT. The full variable domain, in which reference TRBV9 and TRBJ2-2 provide the parts outside the CDR3, is DSGVTQTPKHLITATGQRVTLRCSPRSGDLSVYWYQQSLDQGLQFLIQYYNGEERAKGNILERFSAQQFPDLHSELNLSSLELGDSALYFCASSARGGTTGELFFGEGSRLTVL.